This T cell receptor beta chain was captured in a study of metastatic and nonmetastatic thyroid tumors. Study-level background: Comparison of repertoires was carried out across blood and tumor or nodule tissue from malignant and benign thyroid patients.

Ten or more counts support this clone. Its antigen remains unidentified. Every patient underwent thyroid surgery untreated. Study results and caveats: Reports indicated that malignant thyroid tumors showed significantly higher TCR beta diversity than benign nodules did, in blood and tumor.

Authors' methods: CDR3 differences across clinicopathological groups were used to build a distant-metastasis classifier for papillary thyroid cancer. TCRdb used MiXCR to call clones anew from the PCR reads. TCRdb, not the authors, supplied the V and J calls. The sample carries some 33,000 clones, about 17% recorded once. V lost 4 bases to trimming and J lost 0 bases; unmatched junction nucleotides: 3. The V gene's germline CDR1 is LNHDA and CDR2 SQIVND (reference sequence). The CDR3 spans 15 residues. This receptor was identified in a female donor with papillary thyroid cancer or a benign thyroid nodule (not recorded which). Some clones in this sample may be carry-over from other donors' samples. The sequencing input was blood. The chain has TRBV19 and TRBJ2-1, with TRBD1 matching 7 bases. CDR3 bases: TGTGCCAGTAGTAGGACAGGTAGCTCCTACAATGAGCAGTTCTTC. Translating it yields CASSRTGSSYNEQFF. The full variable domain, its missing parts supplied by reference TRBV19 and TRBJ2-1, is DGGITQSPKYLFRKEGQNVTLSCEQNLNHDAMYWYRQDPGQGLRLIYYSQIVNDFQKGDIAEGYSVSREKKESFPLTVTSAQKNPTAFYLCASSRTGSSYNEQFFGPGTRLTVL.